Listed here are 21 T cell receptor beta chains from one sample, sequenced in a study of blood T cells in healthy people across ages. A second roughly 6 to 11 cycle PCR used barcoded and J-beta primers. Using its own MiXCR run on the 5' RACE reads, TCRdb lists one record per CDR3 protein. The sample has approximately 700,000 distinct CDR3 sequences; less than 40% are singletons. The material sequenced was blood. The receptors here all came from a woman older than 75 in good health.

The V call is TRBV6-1, the J call TRBJ2-1; 10 bases are shared with TRBD2. With 2 bases clipped from V and 4 bases from J, the junction kept 8 bases outside the gene matches. Germline V gene lookup returns CDR1 MNHNS and CDR2 SASEGT. The CDR3 contains 17 residues. The CDR3 here is CASSEHLAGDLYNEQFF. The CDR3 DNA reads TGTGCCAGCAGTGAACATCTAGCGGGAGACCTTTACAATGAGCAGTTCTTC.

This clonotype was detected a few times. This may be a read error, as it is one base from a much larger clone. The chain has TRBV12-3 or TRBV12-4 and TRBJ2-7; TRBD1 aligns across 8 bases. J gave up 1 base and V 6 bases, and 5 bases lay outside the gene matches. The CDR3 has 14 residues. CDR3 sequence reads: CASRGGQGSYEQYF. CDR3 nucleotide sequence: TGTGCCAGCAGGGGCGGACAGGGATCCTACGAGCAGTACTTC.

The table lists this clonotype with many counts. The CDR3, as DNA: TGTGCCAGCTCCTCGAGATCCGGGCCTAGCTCCTACGAGCAGTACTTC. Protein sequence: CASSSRSGPSSYEQYF. This chain links TRBV6-2 or TRBV6-3 with TRBJ2-7; D gene uncertain. V was cut by 8 bases and J by 0 bases, with 20 bases left in between. Germline V lookup: CDR1 MNHEY, CDR2 SVGEGT. This CDR3 contains 16 residues.

Turning to this clonotype: Possible read error: a much larger clone is one base away. The rearrangement joins TRBV29-1 to TRBJ2-3; TRBD2 matches at 7 bases. The germline gives CDR1 SQVTM, CDR2 ANQGSEA. CDR3 size: 12 residues. The CDR3 DNA reads as TGCAGCGGTGAAATGGCTAGCGGTACGCAGTATTTT. Amino acids: CSGEMASGTQYF.

The chain recombines TRBV6-6 with TRBJ1-5; D gene unclear. Germline CDR1 MNHNY, CDR2 SVGAGI (reference sequence). V shed 2 bases and J shed 1 base, with 12 bases lying between them. The CDR3 covers 16 residues. CDR3: CASSYPRQGSNQPQHF. CDR3 bases: TGTGCCAGCAGTTACCCACGTCAAGGGAGCAATCAGCCCCAGCATTTT.

Worth noting for this clonotype: It may be a read error: a sequence one base away is much more abundant. The V gene is TRBV29-1, the J gene TRBJ2-5; 7 bases are shared with TRBD1. V was pared by 6 bases and J by 7 bases, with 14 bases of the junction left unmatched. Germline V gene lookup returns CDR1 SQVTM and CDR2 ANQGSEA. The length of the CDR3 is 14 residues. CDR3 sequence (DNA): TGCAGCGTGGACCCGGGACAGTGGTTTGGGACCCAGTACTTC. It encodes CSVDPGQWFGTQYF.

This clonotype has a single count. The chain joins TRBV5-5 to TRBJ1-4, with a tentative D call TRBD1 (5 bases). V gave up 3 bases and J gave up 2 bases, with 11 bases separating them. Looked up from germline, CDR1 is SGHKS and CDR2 is YYEKEE (reference sequence). The CDR3 is 15 amino acids. The DNA for the CDR3 is TGTGCCAGCAGCTGGCGACAGTCGACTAATGAAAAACTGTTTTTT. Translating gives CASSWRQSTNEKLFF. The full variable domain, in which reference TRBV5-5 and TRBJ1-4 provide the parts outside the CDR3, is DAGVTQSPTHLIKTRGQQVTLRCSPISGHKSVSWYQQVLGQGPQFIFQYYEKEERGRGNFPDRFSARQFPNYSSELNVNALLLGDSALYLCASSWRQSTNEKLFFGSGTQLSVL.

This clonotype occurred many times. The genes are TRBV7-9 and TRBJ2-3, with D possibly being TRBD1 (5 bases). This CDR3 region has 17 residues. The germline V and J ends were trimmed by 5 bases and 3 bases, with 21 bases remaining between them. Germline V CDR1 and CDR2: SEHNR, FQNEAQ (reference sequence). Written as DNA, the CDR3 is TGTGCCAGCAGCCCTTTCGCAGGGTTGACGGGTACAGATACGCAGTATTTT. Its protein product is CASSPFAGLTGTDTQYF. Full variable domain (remainder filled in from reference TRBV7-9 and TRBJ2-3): DTGVSQNPRHKITKRGQNVTFRCDPISEHNRLYWYRQTLGQGPEFLTYFQNEAQLEKSRLLSDRFSAERPKGSFSTLEIQRTEQGDSAMYLCASSPFAGLTGTDTQYFGPGTRLTVL.

There are many counts of this clonotype. This chain connects TRBV21-1 to TRBJ2-1; TRBD1 is the table's D call, not checked against the DNA. TRBV21-1 is a pseudogene segment. The CDR3 is made up of 19 amino acids. The CDR3: CASSKALLVAGVIINEQFF. The DNA for the CDR3 is TGTGCCAGCAGCAAAGCGCTGTTAGTGGCGGGGGTAATAATAAATGAGCAGTTCTTC.

Concerning this clonotype: This sequence may be a read error, since a much larger clone differs from it by one base. The chain carries TRBV30 and TRBJ2-3; TRBD2 matches at 7 bases. CDR3 size: 14 residues. The V gene's germline CDR1 is GTSNPN and CDR2 SVGIG (reference sequence). The CDR3 nucleotides read TGTGCCTGGAAATGGGGGGGGTCGGCAGATACGCAGGATTTT. It translates to CAWKWGGSADTQDF. Based on the CDR3 plus reference TRBV30 and TRBJ2-3, the full variable domain is SQTIHQWPATLVQPVGSPLSLECTVEGTSNPNLYWYRQAAGRGLQLLFYSVGIGQISSEVPQNLSASRPQDRQFILSSKKLLLSDSGFYLCAWKWGGSADTQDFGPGTRLTVL.

This clonotype has ten or more counts. V gene TRBV18 combines with J gene TRBJ2-3; no clear D. Germline V gene lookup returns CDR1 KGHSH and CDR2 LQKENI. There are 12 residues in the CDR3. Trimming cost V 3 bases and J 6 bases, with 7 bases left between them. The CDR3 region has the DNA TGTGCCAGCTCACCGGAGTGGGATACGCAGTATTTT. This codes for CASSPEWDTQYF. Together with reference TRBV18 and TRBJ2-3, the CDR3 gives the full variable domain: NAGVMQNPRHLVRRRGQEARLRCSPMKGHSHVYWYRQLPEEGLKFMVYLQKENIIDESGMPKERFSAEFPKEGPSILRIQQVVRGDSAAYFCASSPEWDTQYFGPGTRLTVL.

There are many counts of this clonotype. V and J are TRBV11-2 and TRBJ2-7; D unresolved. The germline V gene has CDR1 SGHAT and CDR2 FQNNGV. The CDR3 is 13 residues long. The V end was cut by 0 bases, the J end by 1 base, with 4 bases between. CDR3 amino acids: CASSLDASYEQYF. Here the CDR3 DNA reads TGTGCCAGCAGCTTAGATGCATCCTACGAGCAGTACTTC.

The chain links TRBV7-2 to TRBJ2-7, with D maybe TRBD2 (7 bases). With 4 bases removed from V and 3 bases from J, the gap between germline ends came to 16 bases. Germline values: CDR1 SGHTA, CDR2 FQGNSA. The CDR3 length is 15 residues. CDR3: CASSSTRGGDYEQYF. The CDR3 DNA reads TGTGCCAGCAGCTCGACTAGGGGGGGGGACTACGAGCAGTACTTC.

This clonotype was picked up many times. This chain connects TRBV6-1 to TRBJ2-5; perhaps TRBD1 as D (6 bases). CDR1 MNHNS and CDR2 SASEGT come from the germline V gene. The V gene lost 7 bases and the J gene lost 5 bases, with 17 bases spanning the gap. The CDR3 totals 14 residues. CDR3 sequence reads: CASTWGHLAETQYF. The CDR3 DNA follows: TGTGCCAGCACCTGGGGACACCTGGCCGAGACCCAGTACTTC.

A note on this clonotype: A much larger clone lies one base from this, so it may be a read error. The chain has TRBV28 and TRBJ2-4; TRBD1 matches at 9 bases. The J call may be in error: the DNA end matches TRBJ2-7 better. In germline, CDR1 is MDHEN, CDR2 SYDVKM. The CDR3 covers 14 residues. CDR3 residues: CASRLGTGIYEQYF. In DNA form, the CDR3 reads TGTGCCAGCAGGCTCGGGACAGGGATCTACGAGCAGTACTTC.

There are many counts of this clonotype. The chain links TRBV20-1 to TRBJ2-5; 10 bases fit TRBD2. The CDR3 sequence is 14 residues long. The V segment lost 3 bases and the J segment 3 bases; nucleotides outside the gene matches: 4. Germline V gene sequence: CDR1 DFQATT, CDR2 SNEGSKA (reference sequence). CDR3 DNA: TGCAGTGCTAGTTGGCTAGCGGGGGAAGAGACCCAGTACTTC. Translating it yields CSASWLAGEETQYF.

In its sample, this clonotype was seen many times. The chain has TRBV7-3 and TRBJ2-1; 9 bases fit TRBD2. CDR3 size: 15 residues. Germline V gene lookup returns CDR1 SGHTA and CDR2 FQGTGA. The V and J ends lost 4 bases and 4 bases, in that order; junction bases with no gene match: 5. This CDR3 reads CASSSRGGLYNEQFF. In nucleotides, the CDR3 is TGTGCCAGCAGCTCGCGGGGGGGTCTTTACAATGAGCAGTTCTTC.

This clonotype has a handful of counts. The V gene is TRBV7-6, the J gene TRBJ1-1, with D maybe TRBD1 (6 bases). The V end lost 2 bases, the J end lost 0 bases, and 13 bases lay between the germline ends. The CDR3 is 16 residues long. Germline CDR1 SGHVS, CDR2 FNYEAQ. CDR3 nucleotides: TGTGCCAGCAGCTTAACCCCTCAGGGGATGAACACTGAAGCTTTCTTT. It encodes CASSLTPQGMNTEAFF.

This clonotype was counted ten times or more. V gene TRBV20-1 combines with J gene TRBJ2-1; TRBD2 matches at 15 bases. The CDR3 has 15 amino acids. The J segment lost 10 bases and the V segment lost 3 bases, leaving 7 bases of the junction unmatched. The V gene's germline CDR1 is DFQATT and CDR2 SNEGSKA (reference sequence). CDR3 region: CSASSGTSGGREQFF. Here the CDR3 DNA reads TGCAGTGCTAGCTCCGGGACTAGCGGGGGGAGGGAGCAGTTCTTC.

The chain combines TRBV20-1 with TRBJ2-5; TRBD1 agrees at 7 bases. Germline loops: CDR1 DFQATT, CDR2 SNEGSKA (reference sequence). The CDR3 runs 15 residues. Losses at the gene ends were 6 bases for V and 5 bases for J; bases not matched to a gene: 15. In nucleotides, the CDR3 is TGCAGTGCGTCTCCGGGACAGACTTTTTGGGAGACCCAGTACTTC. Its protein is CSASPGQTFWETQYF.

This clonotype was detected many times. The chain employs TRBV20-1 and TRBJ2-5; D call uncertain. Trimming pared 0 bases from V and 5 bases from J, leaving 13 bases between. The V gene's germline CDR1 is DFQATT and CDR2 SNEGSKA (reference sequence). The CDR3 contains 14 residues. The CDR3 reads CSAREWSQTETQYF. The CDR3 DNA sequence: TGCAGTGCTAGAGAGTGGTCTCAGACGGAGACCCAGTACTTC.